This paragraph reports one T cell receptor (beta chain). What it binds is unknown. Repertoires were generated with immunoSEQ multiplex PCR, while TCRdb's copy carries only in-frame clones and drops some. The table lists about 130,000 clones, 90% to 95% of them singletons. The entry originates in a study of T cell responses to AZD1222 COVID-19 vaccine. Findings of the study overall: Clonal diversity may have been underestimated in mostly white British donors. Spike-wide vaccine-associated CD4 TCRs dominated at 160-218 and 743-854.

Germline CDR1 and CDR2: KGHSH and LQKENI. The CDR3 length is 15 residues. V trimming: 1 base; J trimming: 2 bases; junction bases outside the gene matches: 5. This chain joins TRBV18 and TRBJ2-7, with 7 nucleotides matching TRBD1. The sequenced sample was peripheral blood, obtained on day 0 of AZD1222 vaccination. The source is an adult in good health. CDR3 residues: CASSPQTGLAYEQYF. The CDR3 DNA reads TGTGCCAGCTCACCACAGACAGGGCTGGCCTACGAGCAGTACTTC.